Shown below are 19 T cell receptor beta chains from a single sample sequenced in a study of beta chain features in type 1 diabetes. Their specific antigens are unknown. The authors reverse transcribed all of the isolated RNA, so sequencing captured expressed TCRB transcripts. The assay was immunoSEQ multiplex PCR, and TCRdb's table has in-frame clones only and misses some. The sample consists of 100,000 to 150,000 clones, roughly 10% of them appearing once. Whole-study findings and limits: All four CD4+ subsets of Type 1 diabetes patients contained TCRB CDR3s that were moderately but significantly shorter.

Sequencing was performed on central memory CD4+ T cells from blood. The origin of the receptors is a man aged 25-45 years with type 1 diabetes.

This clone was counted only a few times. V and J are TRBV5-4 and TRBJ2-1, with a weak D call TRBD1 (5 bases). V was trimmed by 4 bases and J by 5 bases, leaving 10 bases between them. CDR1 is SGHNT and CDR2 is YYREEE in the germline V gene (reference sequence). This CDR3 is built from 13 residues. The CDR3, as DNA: TGTGCCAGCAGCCGTATGACAGACAATGAGCAGTTCTTC. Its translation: CASSRMTDNEQFF. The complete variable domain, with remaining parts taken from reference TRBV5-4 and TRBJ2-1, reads ETGVTQSPTHLIKTRGQQVTLRCSSQSGHNTVSWYQQALGQGPQFIFQYYREEENGRGNFPPRFSGLQFPNYSSELNVNALELDDSALYLCASSRMTDNEQFFGPGTRLTVL.

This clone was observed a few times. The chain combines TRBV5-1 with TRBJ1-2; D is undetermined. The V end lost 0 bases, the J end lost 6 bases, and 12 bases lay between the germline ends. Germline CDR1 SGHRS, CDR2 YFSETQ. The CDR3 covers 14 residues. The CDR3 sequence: CASSLGTRMDGYTF. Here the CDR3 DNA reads TGCGCCAGCAGCTTGGGAACTAGGATGGATGGCTACACCTTC. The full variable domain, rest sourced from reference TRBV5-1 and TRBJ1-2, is KAGVTQTPRYLIKTRGQQVTLSCSPISGHRSVSWYQQTPGQGLQFLFEYFSETQRNKGNFPGRFSGRQFSNSRSEMNVSTLELGDSALYLCASSLGTRMDGYTFGSGTRLTVV.

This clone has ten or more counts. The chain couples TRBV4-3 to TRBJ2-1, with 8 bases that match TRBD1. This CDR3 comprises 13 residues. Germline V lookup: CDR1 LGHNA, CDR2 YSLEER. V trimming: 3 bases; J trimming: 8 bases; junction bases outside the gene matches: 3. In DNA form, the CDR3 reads TGCGCCAGCAGCCACCCAGGGGGCGATGAGCAGTTCTTC. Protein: CASSHPGGDEQFF.

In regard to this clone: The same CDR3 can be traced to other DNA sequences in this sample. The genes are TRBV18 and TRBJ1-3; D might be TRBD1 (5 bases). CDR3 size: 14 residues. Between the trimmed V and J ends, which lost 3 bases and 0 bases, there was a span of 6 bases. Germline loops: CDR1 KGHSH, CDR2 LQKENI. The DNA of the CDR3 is TGTGCCAGCTCACCCGACAGCTCTGGAAACACCATATATTTT. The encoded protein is CASSPDSSGNTIYF.

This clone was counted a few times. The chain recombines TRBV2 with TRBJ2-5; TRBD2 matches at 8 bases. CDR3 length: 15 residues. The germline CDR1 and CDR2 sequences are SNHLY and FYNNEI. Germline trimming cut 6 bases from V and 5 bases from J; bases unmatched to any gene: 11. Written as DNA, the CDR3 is TGTGCCAGCAGGGCGTTGAGCGGGGGTGGCGAGACCCAGTACTTC. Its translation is CASRALSGGGETQYF.

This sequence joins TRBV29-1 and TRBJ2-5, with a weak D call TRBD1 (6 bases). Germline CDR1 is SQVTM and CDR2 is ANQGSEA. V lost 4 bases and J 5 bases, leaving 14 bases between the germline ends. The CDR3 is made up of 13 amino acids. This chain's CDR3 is CSVVSGAPETQYF. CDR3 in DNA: TGCAGCGTTGTTTCAGGGGCCCCGGAGACCCAGTACTTC.

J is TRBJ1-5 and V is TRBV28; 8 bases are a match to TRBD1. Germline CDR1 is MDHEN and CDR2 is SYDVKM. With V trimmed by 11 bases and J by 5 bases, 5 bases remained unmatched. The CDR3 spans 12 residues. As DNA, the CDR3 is TGTGCCGGGGGGACAGGAGATCAGCCCCAGCATTTT. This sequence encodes CAGGTGDQPQHF.

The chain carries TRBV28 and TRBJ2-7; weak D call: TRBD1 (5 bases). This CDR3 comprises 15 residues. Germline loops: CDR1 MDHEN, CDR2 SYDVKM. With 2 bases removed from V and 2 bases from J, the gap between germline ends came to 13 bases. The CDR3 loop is CASSLRSSRAYEQYF. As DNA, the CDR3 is TGTGCCAGCAGTTTAAGGTCCAGCAGGGCCTACGAGCAGTACTTC. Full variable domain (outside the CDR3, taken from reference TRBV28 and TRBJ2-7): DVKVTQSSRYLVKRTGEKVFLECVQDMDHENMFWYRQDPGLGLRLIYFSYDVKMKEKGDIPEGYSVSREKKERFSLILESASTNQTSMYLCASSLRSSRAYEQYFGPGTRLTVT.

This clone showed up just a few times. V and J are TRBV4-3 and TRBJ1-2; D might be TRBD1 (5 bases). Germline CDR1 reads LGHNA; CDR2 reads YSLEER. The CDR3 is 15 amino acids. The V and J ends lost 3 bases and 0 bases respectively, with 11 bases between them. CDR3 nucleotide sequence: TGCGCCAGCAGCCAGTCGACAGCCACTAACTATGGCTACACCTTC. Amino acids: CASSQSTATNYGYTF.

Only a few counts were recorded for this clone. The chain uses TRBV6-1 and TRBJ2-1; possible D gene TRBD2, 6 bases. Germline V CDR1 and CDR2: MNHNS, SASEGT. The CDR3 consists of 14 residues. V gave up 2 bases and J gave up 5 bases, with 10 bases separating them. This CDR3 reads CASSELAPDNEQFF. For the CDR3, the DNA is TGTGCCAGCAGTGAACTAGCGCCTGACAATGAGCAGTTCTTC.

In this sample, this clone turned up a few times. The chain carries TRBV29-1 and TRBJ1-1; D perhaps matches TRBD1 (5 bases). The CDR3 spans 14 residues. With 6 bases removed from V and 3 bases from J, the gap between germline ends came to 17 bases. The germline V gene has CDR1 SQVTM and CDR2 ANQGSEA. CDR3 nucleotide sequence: TGCAGCGTCTTGGAGGGGCGGGTCGACACTGAAGCTTTCTTT. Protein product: CSVLEGRVDTEAFF.

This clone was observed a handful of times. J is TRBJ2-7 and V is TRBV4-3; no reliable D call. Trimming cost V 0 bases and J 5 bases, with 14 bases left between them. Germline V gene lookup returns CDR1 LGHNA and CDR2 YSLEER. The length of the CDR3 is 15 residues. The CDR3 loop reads CASSQDFILNHEQYF. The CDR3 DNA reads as TGCGCCAGCAGCCAAGATTTCATACTTAACCACGAGCAGTACTTC.

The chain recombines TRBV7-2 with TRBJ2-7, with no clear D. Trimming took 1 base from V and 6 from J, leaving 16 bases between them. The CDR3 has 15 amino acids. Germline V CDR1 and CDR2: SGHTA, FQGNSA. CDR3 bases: TGTGCCAGCAGCTTAGTTTCTTCACCGGGTTCCGAGCAGTACTTC. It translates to CASSLVSSPGSEQYF.

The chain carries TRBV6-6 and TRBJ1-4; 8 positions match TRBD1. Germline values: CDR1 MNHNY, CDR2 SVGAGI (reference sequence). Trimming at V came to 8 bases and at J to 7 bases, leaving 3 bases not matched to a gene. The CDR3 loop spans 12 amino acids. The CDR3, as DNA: TGTGCCAGCGAGGGGACAGGTGAAAAACTGTTTTTT. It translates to CASEGTGEKLFF.

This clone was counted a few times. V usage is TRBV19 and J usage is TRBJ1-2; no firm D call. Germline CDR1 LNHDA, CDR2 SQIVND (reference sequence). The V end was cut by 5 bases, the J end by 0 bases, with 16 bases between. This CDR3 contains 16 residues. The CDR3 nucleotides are TGTGCCAGTAGTCCGCCAGGCCCCCCACCTAACTATGGCTACACCTTC. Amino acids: CASSPPGPPPNYGYTF.

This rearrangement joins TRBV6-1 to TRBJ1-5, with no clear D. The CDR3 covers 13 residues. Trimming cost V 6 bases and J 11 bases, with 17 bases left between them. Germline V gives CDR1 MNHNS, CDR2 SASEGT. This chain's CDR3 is CASSPSDGGSQHF. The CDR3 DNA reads TGTGCCAGCAGCCCCTCCGACGGCGGCTCCCAGCATTTT.

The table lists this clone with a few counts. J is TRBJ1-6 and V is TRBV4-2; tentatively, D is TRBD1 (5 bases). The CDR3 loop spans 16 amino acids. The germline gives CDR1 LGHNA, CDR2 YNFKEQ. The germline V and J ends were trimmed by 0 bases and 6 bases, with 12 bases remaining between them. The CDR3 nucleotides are TGTGCCAGCAGCCAAGACGCTGGGGGGATTAATTCACCCCTCCACTTT. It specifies CASSQDAGGINSPLHF.

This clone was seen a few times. CDR3 coding DNA: TGTGCCAGCAGCGCCGACAGGGGTCGCGAGCAGTACTTC. Protein: CASSADRGREQYF. V usage is TRBV11-1 and J usage is TRBJ2-7, with 8 bases aligning to TRBD1. The CDR3 runs to 13 residues. V was pared by 5 bases and J by 6 bases, with 6 bases of the junction left unmatched. Germline V lookup: CDR1 SGHAT, CDR2 FQDESV (reference sequence).

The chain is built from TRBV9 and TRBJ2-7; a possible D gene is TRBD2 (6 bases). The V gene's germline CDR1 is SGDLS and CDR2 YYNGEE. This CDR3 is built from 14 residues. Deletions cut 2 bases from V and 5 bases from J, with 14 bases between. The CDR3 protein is CASSVTAGPNEQYF. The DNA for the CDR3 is TGTGCCAGCAGCGTGACCGCGGGGCCTAACGAGCAGTACTTC.